A single sample is the source of the 9 T cell receptor beta chains below, sequenced in a study of T cell repertoires in cytomegalovirus infection (dated by TCRdb to about 2019). The data were produced on an Illumina HiSeq 1500. In-frame beta chains were kept once TCRdb had trimmed the public reads at Q25 with fastp and called clones with MiXCR. Each entry is one CDR3 protein sequence, shown with its most common DNA and genes. The sample contains approximately 300,000 distinct CDR3 sequences, 25% of them found a single time. The top ten clonotypes cover roughly 13% of the sample. Antigen specificity for these receptors is unknown. In the paper's terms, the treatment or condition label means: in vitro stimulation with specific CMV peptide epitopes to enrich CMV-specific T cells. The sequencing here drew on cultured PBMCs, taken from culture after CMV antigen stimulation. The receptors originated from a human donor in good health (CMV status not recorded). Some clones in this sample may be carry-over from other donors' samples.

The chain uses TRBV19 and TRBJ1-1; D is unclear. This CDR3 comprises 16 residues. Germline assignment: CDR1 LNHDA and CDR2 SQIVND (reference sequence). Trimming removed 1 base from V and 7 bases from J, with 19 bases in between. The CDR3 spells CASSIVSAPGWVEAFF. The CDR3 nucleotides are TGTGCCAGTAGTATAGTTTCCGCTCCCGGGTGGGTTGAAGCTTTCTTT.

This clonotype was observed a handful of times. The chain employs TRBV6-6 and TRBJ1-4; D ambiguous. CDR1 MNHNY and CDR2 SVGAGI come from the germline V gene (reference sequence). Trimming stripped 6 bases from V and 10 bases from J, with 24 bases between. This CDR3 comprises 16 residues. The CDR3 loop reads CASSSPREHDGVKLFF. The CDR3 bases are TGTGCCAGCAGCTCACCGAGGGAACATGATGGGGTAAAACTGTTTTTT.

This chain uses TRBV10-3 with TRBJ1-1; 7 positions agree with TRBD1. Per the germline V gene, CDR1 is ENHRY and CDR2 is SYGVKD. This CDR3 comprises 15 residues. V shed 2 bases and J 0 bases; nucleotides not matched to a gene: 3. In DNA, the CDR3 is TGTGCCATCAGTGAGCCGACAGGGATGAACACTGAAGCTTTCTTT. Its translation is CAISEPTGMNTEAFF.

The chain recombines TRBV4-1 with TRBJ2-3; D perhaps matches TRBD2 (5 bases). CDR3 length: 17 residues. Germline V gene data show CDR1 as MGHRA and CDR2 as YSYEKL. With 0 bases removed from V and 4 bases from J, the gap between germline ends came to 17 bases. CDR3 region: CASSQDRWGELADTQYF. The CDR3 nucleotides are TGCGCCAGCAGCCAAGATCGGTGGGGAGAACTAGCAGATACGCAGTATTTT.

This clonotype has ten or more counts. The chain has TRBV19 and TRBJ2-7; a possible D gene is TRBD1 (6 bases). Germline CDR1 and CDR2: LNHDA and SQIVND (reference sequence). The CDR3 contains 13 residues. V was clipped by 6 bases and J by 0 bases, with 9 bases between them. In DNA form, the CDR3 reads TGTGCCAGTAGCCCAGGGGCCTCCTACGAGCAGTACTTC. This sequence encodes CASSPGASYEQYF.

This clonotype appeared a few times. V is TRBV5-1 and J is TRBJ2-6, with D perhaps matching TRBD1 (6 bases). Germline CDR1 is SGHRS and CDR2 is YFSETQ. The CDR3 runs 18 residues. V shed 4 bases and J shed 4 bases, with 21 bases lying between them. The DNA for the CDR3 is TGCGCCAGCAGCGGTTTCGGGACAAGGCAAGTCGGGGCCAACGTCCTGACTTTC. Translating it yields CASSGFGTRQVGANVLTF.

This sequence joins TRBV18 and TRBJ2-1; 14 positions agree with TRBD2. Trimming removed 3 bases from V and 9 bases from J; junction bases left unmatched: 7. This CDR3 contains 16 residues. Germline loops: CDR1 KGHSH, CDR2 LQKENI. CDR3 nucleotides: TGTGCCAGCTCACCTCCCGGGACTAGCGGGAGAGGTGAGCAGTTCTTC. Translating gives CASSPPGTSGRGEQFF. The entire variable domain, with the rest obtained from reference TRBV18 and TRBJ2-1, is as follows: NAGVMQNPRHLVRRRGQEARLRCSPMKGHSHVYWYRQLPEEGLKFMVYLQKENIIDESGMPKERFSAEFPKEGPSILRIQQVVRGDSAAYFCASSPPGTSGRGEQFFGPGTRLTVL.

This clonotype has at least ten counts. The rearrangement joins TRBV7-9 to TRBJ2-5; 8 bases are shared with TRBD2. Germline V gene sequence: CDR1 SEHNR, CDR2 FQNEAQ (reference sequence). V lost 6 bases and J lost 1; bases outside the gene matches: 4. The CDR3 sequence is 14 residues long. The chain's CDR3 is CASSFGLAQETQYF. The CDR3 region has the DNA TGTGCCAGCAGTTTCGGACTAGCCCAAGAGACCCAGTACTTC.

The rearrangement uses TRBV24-1 and TRBJ2-1; 9 nucleotides agree with TRBD2. CDR1 is KGHDR and CDR2 is SFDVKD in the germline V gene. Losses at the gene ends were 4 bases for V and 10 bases for J; bases not matched to a gene: 10. The CDR3 runs to 15 residues. CDR3 residues: CATSDQGLARSEQFF. The CDR3 DNA reads as TGTGCCACCAGTGACCAGGGACTAGCAAGGAGCGAGCAGTTCTTC.